Listed below are T cell receptor beta chains from one sample, sequenced in a study of T cell changes during pregnancy in multiple sclerosis. Here immunoSEQ multiplex PCR was the method, and the copy in TCRdb shows in-frame clones only, minus some. This sample has around 36,000 clones, with approximately 94% found just once. Sequenced material: peripheral blood, taken before pregnancy. The source of these receptors is a female donor with multiple sclerosis, enrolled in a pregnancy study. The CDR3 runs from the conserved cysteine through the conserved F or W. D genes are given only for firm matches. The size entry is marked missing in some rows and otherwise reads once, few, many or a size class.

abundance	v_gene	len	d_gene	j_gene	CDR3aa	CDR3nt
NA	TRBV6-5	16	TRBD2	TRBJ2-1	CASSYSLAGVLQEQFF	TGTGCCAGCAGTTACTCGCTAGCGGGAGTACTGCAGGAGCAGTTCTTC
NA	TRBV4-3	16	NA	TRBJ2-3	CASSQDAPFDTDTQYF	TGCGCCAGCAGCCAAGATGCGCCTTTCGACACAGATACGCAGTATTTT
once	TRBV18	16	TRBD1	TRBJ1-1	CASSPPGGQLNTEAFF	TGTGCCAGCTCACCCCCAGGGGGCCAGTTGAATACTGAAGCTTTCTTT
once	TRBV5-5	16	TRBD2	TRBJ2-3	CASSGTGTSGTDTQYF	TGTGCCAGCAGCGGAACCGGGACTAGCGGGACCGATACGCAGTATTTT
NA	TRBV28	15	TRBD2	TRBJ2-3	CASSPGTSGTDTQYF	TGTGCCAGCAGCCCTGGGACTAGCGGCACAGATACGCAGTATTTT
NA	TRBV27	16	TRBD1	TRBJ2-1	CASSLYGTGGGTEQFF	TGTGCCAGCAGTTTATATGGGACAGGGGGGGGGACTGAGCAGTTCTTC
NA	TRBV30	19	TRBD2	TRBJ2-7	CAWRGLSGGKRGISYEQYF	TGTGCCTGGAGAGGACTTTCGGGAGGGAAGAGAGGAATCTCCTACGAGCAGTACTTC
once	TRBV5-6	16	TRBD2	TRBJ2-1	CASSLTSGRFYNEQFF	TGTGCCAGCAGCTTAACTAGCGGGAGGTTCTACAATGAGCAGTTCTTC
NA	TRBV21-1	19	NA	TRBJ2-7	CASSKVYNQSGVVPYEQYF	TGTGCCAGCAGCAAAGTGTATAATCAGTCAGGGGTCGTTCCATACGAGCAGTACTTC
NA	TRBV7-2	13	NA	TRBJ2-3	CASSLSRADTQYF	TGTGCCAGCAGCTTAAGCCGGGCAGATACGCAGTATTTT
NA	TRBV6-6	15	NA	TRBJ1-1	CASSYSGLLNTEAFF	TGTGCCAGCAGTTACTCGGGACTGTTGAACACTGAAGCTTTCTTT
NA	TRBV19	15	NA	TRBJ2-3	CASRARDSHTDTQYF	TGTGCCAGTAGGGCCCGGGACTCCCACACAGATACGCAGTATTTT
NA	TRBV4-1	14	TRBD2	TRBJ2-7	CASSQLAGPYEQYF	TGCGCCAGCAGCCAGCTAGCGGGTCCCTACGAGCAGTACTTC
NA	TRBV28	12	TRBD1	TRBJ2-7	CASSATGYEQYF	TGTGCCAGCAGTGCGACAGGGTACGAGCAGTACTTC
NA	TRBV5-1	14	NA	TRBJ1-1	CASSRATRDTEAFF	TGCGCCAGCAGCCGAGCCACCCGGGACACTGAAGCTTTCTTT
NA	TRBV2	14	NA	TRBJ1-5	CASSDRDNNQPQHF	TGTGCCAGCAGTGACAGGGACAACAATCAGCCCCAGCATTTT
NA	TRBV7-6	17	NA	TRBJ2-1	CASSLGASASSYNEQFF	TGTGCCAGCAGCTTAGGCGCTAGCGCCAGCTCCTACAATGAGCAGTTCTTC
NA	TRBV29-1	12	TRBD2	TRBJ2-7	CSVDWGRDEQYF	TGCAGCGTTGATTGGGGGAGGGACGAGCAGTACTTC
NA	TRBV28	16	NA	TRBJ2-5	CASSLPEGRYQETQYF	TGTGCCAGCAGTTTGCCAGAGGGCCGGTACCAAGAGACCCAGTACTTC
NA	TRBV6-5	13	NA	TRBJ1-2	CASSLDTGNSYTF	TGTGCCAGCAGCCTCGACACTGGCAATAGCTACACCTTC
NA	TRBV30	8	NA	TRBJ1-2	CALNGYTF	TGTGCCCTAAATGGCTACACCTTC
NA	TRBV9	15	TRBD1	TRBJ2-7	CASSSSLKTGDEQYF	TGTGCCAGCAGCTCATCCCTTAAGACAGGGGACGAGCAGTACTTC
NA	TRBV25-1	11	NA	TRBJ2-7	CATEQGHEQYF	TGTGCCACCGAACAGGGCCACGAGCAGTACTTC
once	TRBV29-1	13	TRBD1	TRBJ2-5	CSIPGQGQETQYF	TGCAGCATTCCGGGACAGGGACAAGAGACCCAGTACTTC
NA	TRBV19	15	TRBD1	TRBJ1-4	CASSATGGSGEKLFF	TGTGCCAGTAGTGCGACAGGGGGCTCTGGGGAAAAACTGTTTTTT
NA	TRBV4-3	14	TRBD1	TRBJ2-3	CASSGTGGADTQYF	TGCGCCAGCAGCGGGACAGGGGGCGCAGATACGCAGTATTTT
NA	TRBV4-3	16	NA	TRBJ1-4	CASKGHWVSVGEKLFF	TGCGCCAGCAAGGGACATTGGGTTTCCGTTGGTGAAAAACTGTTTTTT
NA	TRBV28	14	TRBD1	TRBJ1-5	CASGRGQGNQPQHF	TGTGCCAGCGGACGAGGACAGGGTAATCAGCCCCAGCATTTT
few	TRBV10-1	16	TRBD1	TRBJ1-1	CASRGGDREKNTEAFF	TGCGCCAGCAGAGGTGGGGACAGAGAAAAGAACACTGAAGCTTTCTTT
NA	TRBV28	15	TRBD1	TRBJ1-4	CASSLFQGAGEKLFF	TGTGCCAGCAGTTTATTTCAGGGGGCGGGTGAAAAACTGTTTTTT
NA	TRBV18	15	TRBD2	TRBJ2-2	CASSSGESNTGELFF	TGTGCCAGCTCTAGCGGGGAAAGTAACACCGGGGAGCTGTTTTTT
NA	TRBV7-9	13	TRBD1	TRBJ1-5	CASSRQGGQPQHF	TGTGCCAGCAGCCGACAGGGAGGACAGCCCCAGCATTTT
NA	TRBV18	15	NA	TRBJ1-5	CASSPEPGSNQPQHF	TGTGCCAGCTCACCCGAGCCCGGGAGCAATCAGCCCCAGCATTTT
NA	TRBV10-3	15	NA	TRBJ1-2	CAISESEGLDYGYTF	TGTGCCATCAGTGAGTCGGAGGGGTTGGACTATGGCTACACCTTC
once	TRBV10-3	15	NA	TRBJ2-1	CAIKISGSSYNEQFF	TGTGCCATCAAGATAAGCGGATCCTCCTACAATGAGCAGTTCTTC
NA	TRBV2	13	TRBD1	TRBJ1-1	CASLQGRNTEAFF	TGTGCCAGCCTACAGGGGAGGAACACTGAAGCTTTCTTT
NA	TRBV4-1	14	NA	TRBJ1-1	CASSQVRGSTEAFF	TGCGCCAGCAGCCAAGTGCGGGGTAGCACTGAAGCTTTCTTT
NA	TRBV30	13	TRBD1	TRBJ1-5	CAWTGGGNQPQHF	TGTGCCTGGACAGGGGGCGGCAATCAGCCCCAGCATTTT
NA	TRBV30	15	TRBD1	TRBJ1-5	CAWSMTGDGNQPQHF	TGTGCCTGGAGTATGACAGGGGACGGCAATCAGCCCCAGCATTTT
NA	TRBV19	16	NA	TRBJ2-2	CASSGGDKANDGELFF	TGTGCCAGTAGTGGGGGGGACAAAGCGAACGACGGGGAGCTGTTTTTT
NA	TRBV27	15	NA	TRBJ1-2	CASRYLGGQLYGYTF	TGTGCCAGCAGATACCTGGGTGGACAGCTCTATGGCTACACCTTC
NA	TRBV2	12	NA	TRBJ2-2	CARNSGTGELFF	TGTGCCCGCAACAGCGGCACCGGGGAGCTGTTTTTT
once	TRBV10-3	16	TRBD2	TRBJ2-1	CAISESASGAYNEQFF	TGTGCCATCAGTGAGAGTGCTAGCGGAGCCTACAATGAGCAGTTCTTC
NA	TRBV6-1	13	TRBD1	TRBJ2-7	CASSGGQGIEQYF	TGTGCCAGCAGTGGGGGACAGGGGATCGAGCAGTACTTC
NA	TRBV19	14	TRBD2	TRBJ2-2	CASQSGRATGELFF	TGTGCCAGCCAAAGCGGGAGGGCCACCGGGGAGCTGTTTTTT
NA	TRBV4-3	13	TRBD2	TRBJ2-3	CASSQELADTQYF	TGCGCCAGCAGCCAAGAACTAGCGGATACGCAGTATTTT
NA	TRBV7-2	15	NA	TRBJ2-5	CASSLFGEGFETQYF	TGTGCCAGCAGCTTGTTCGGGGAAGGGTTTGAGACCCAGTACTTC
NA	TRBV5-4	15	NA	TRBJ2-7	CASSPRLESSYEQYF	TGTGCCAGCAGCCCCCGACTAGAGAGCTCCTACGAGCAGTACTTC
NA	TRBV4-3	16	TRBD2	TRBJ2-4	CASSQVLAGVKNIQYF	TGCGCCAGCAGCCAAGTTCTCGCGGGAGTTAAAAACATTCAGTACTTC
NA	TRBV19	15	NA	TRBJ2-3	CASSAGIGLGDTQYF	TGTGCCAGTAGTGCAGGGATTGGGCTCGGAGATACGCAGTATTTT
NA	TRBV11-2	14	TRBD1	TRBJ1-2	CASIGPGGHYGYTF	TGTGCCAGCATCGGTCCAGGGGGGCACTATGGCTACACCTTC
NA	TRBV2	15	NA	TRBJ1-4	CATSTQGMPNEKLFF	TGTGCCACCTCAACGCAGGGGATGCCTAATGAAAAACTGTTTTTT
few	TRBV7-9	17	TRBD1	TRBJ1-3	CASSILGTGTSGNTIYF	TGTGCCAGCAGCATACTCGGGACAGGTACCAGCGGAAACACCATATATTTT
NA	TRBV4-2	18	NA	TRBJ2-7	CASSLSGGEAGFSYEQYF	TGTGCCAGCAGCCTCTCCGGGGGAGAAGCGGGCTTCTCCTACGAGCAGTACTTC
NA	TRBV25-1	15	TRBD2	TRBJ2-1	CASSVRLAGTNEQFF	TGTGCCAGCAGTGTGCGACTAGCGGGAACAAATGAGCAGTTCTTC
NA	TRBV29-1	14	NA	TRBJ2-3	CSVDGQGGTDTQYF	TGCAGCGTTGATGGGCAAGGGGGCACAGATACGCAGTATTTT
NA	TRBV11-2	19	TRBD1	TRBJ1-1	CASSYVDREKGWGDTEAFF	TGTGCCAGCAGCTACGTGGACAGGGAAAAAGGTTGGGGAGACACTGAAGCTTTCTTT
NA	TRBV5-6	18	TRBD1	TRBJ2-2	CASSSLTGTGPNTGELFF	TGTGCCAGCAGCTCGTTGACCGGGACAGGTCCGAACACCGGGGAGCTGTTTTTT